This record covers a single TCR beta chain. This sample is drawn from a study of tumor-infiltrating lymphocytes in oesophageal squamous cell carcinoma. The CDR3 contains 15 residues. Trimming stripped 2 bases from V and 4 bases from J, with 13 bases between. Germline CDR1 WSHSY, CDR2 SAAADI. TCRdb used MiXCR to reprocess the PCR reads, holding one entry per CDR3 protein. Altogether about 24,000 distinct CDR3 sequences are present, about 40% being singletons, with the ten largest covering around 23%. The source material was esophageal tumor tissue. J is TRBJ2-3 and V is TRBV10-2; possible D gene TRBD2, 6 bases. This receptor was obtained from a male donor with esophageal squamous cell carcinoma. The CDR3 DNA reads as TGCGCCAGCAGTGAGATCGGAGGGAGCGCAGATACGCAGTATTTT. Translating it yields CASSEIGGSADTQYF.